Included here is one TCR beta chain sequence, with context. No antigen is known for it. The data belong to a study of T cell responses to AZD1222 COVID-19 vaccine. Notes on the study in general: At baseline, just a handful of AZD1222 recipients tested seropositive.

The CDR3 has 11 amino acids. V lost 2 bases and J lost 8, with 9 bases in between. Germline assignment: CDR1 SQVTM and CDR2 ANQGSEA. TCRdb keeps only in-frame clones here, not all; method: immunoSEQ multiplex PCR. The profile covers more than 110,000 clones, with 80% to 95% appearing a single time and roughly 5% taken by the ten largest. The chain is built from TRBV29-1 and TRBJ1-1; no reliable D call. This TCR was recovered from an adult in good health. The sample in question was peripheral blood, obtained on day 0 of AZD1222 vaccination. The CDR3 loop reads CSVESGLEAFF. In DNA, the CDR3 is TGCAGCGTTGAATCGGGTTTGGAAGCTTTCTTT. The variable domain in full, completed from reference TRBV29-1 and TRBJ1-1, reads SAVISQKPSRDICQRGTSLTIQCQVDSQVTMMFWYRQQPGQSLTLIATANQGSEATYESGFVIDKFPISRPNLTFSTLTVSNMSPEDSSIYLCSVESGLEAFFGQGTRLTVV.